The 29 T cell receptor beta chains below come from one sample, sequenced in a study of T cells in Graves' hyperthyroidism and ophthalmopathy. Amplification targeted TCR beta CDR3 regions from RNA transcripts. HTBI primers were used for first-round RT-PCR of the TCR CDR3. MiXCR was run by TCRdb on the multiplex PCR reads, yielding one entry per CDR3 protein. The repertoire holds fewer than 650,000 distinct CDR3 sequences, with roughly 15% as singletons. The sample consisted of blood. All receptors derive from a middle-aged woman with Graves' hyperthyroidism.

A note on this clonotype: This clone may be a read error of a much larger clone one base away. CDR3 loop: CVSSLVGRGVTDTQYF. CDR3 sequence (DNA): TGTGTCAGCAGCTTAGTAGGGCGAGGAGTCACAGATACGCAGTATTTT. The chain has TRBV7-2 and TRBJ2-3; D call uncertain. The CDR3 spans 16 residues. Germline values: CDR1 SGHTA, CDR2 FQGNSA.

This clonotype was detected ten times or more. The chain couples TRBV13 to TRBJ2-1; 7 nucleotides line up with TRBD2. Germline V gene lookup returns CDR1 PRHDT and CDR2 FYEKMQ (reference sequence). This CDR3 region has 14 residues. The V and J ends lost 9 bases and 0 bases, in that order; junction bases with no gene match: 5. The CDR3 nucleotides are TGTGCCAGTGCGGGCGGGAGCTCCTACAATGAGCAGTTCTTC. This translates into CASAGGSSYNEQFF.

This chain links TRBV9 with TRBJ2-5; 7 positions agree with TRBD2. With V trimmed by 2 bases and J by 1 base, 2 bases remained unmatched. The germline V gene encodes CDR1 SGDLS and CDR2 YYNGEE. This CDR3 has 14 amino acids. The CDR3 nucleotides read TGTGCCAGCAGCGTCGCTAGCGGCCAAGAGACCCAGTACTTC. Translated: CASSVASGQETQYF.

This clonotype was found many times. The chain carries TRBV28 and TRBJ1-1; D is possibly TRBD1 (6 bases). This CDR3 is built from 15 residues. Germline V lookup: CDR1 MDHEN, CDR2 SYDVKM. V was shortened by 3 bases and J by 1 base, with 12 bases between the two germline ends. CDR3 DNA sequence: TGTGCCAGCAGTTTCCCGGACAGTAAGAACACTGAAGCTTTCTTT. Translation gives CASSFPDSKNTEAFF.

This chain uses TRBV9 with TRBJ2-1, with 8 positions matching TRBD2. V lost 0 bases to trimming and J lost 4 bases; unmatched junction nucleotides: 3. Germline loops: CDR1 SGDLS, CDR2 YYNGEE. The CDR3 runs to 15 residues. The CDR3 loop is CASSVVEREYNEQFF. In DNA, the CDR3 is TGTGCCAGCAGCGTAGTAGAGCGGGAGTACAATGAGCAGTTCTTC.

V is TRBV15 and J is TRBJ2-7; TRBD1 matches 7 bases. Germline CDR1 reads LNHNV; CDR2 reads YYDKDF (reference sequence). This CDR3 has 13 residues. Trimming at V came to 7 bases and at J to 3 bases, leaving 6 bases not matched to a gene. The CDR3 DNA follows: TGTGCCACCACATGGACAGGCGGCTACGAGCAGTACTTC. This gives the protein CATTWTGGYEQYF.

This clonotype was counted ten times or more. The rearrangement links TRBV27 to TRBJ2-3; 8 bases agree with TRBD1. The CDR3 is 16 amino acids. Germline V gene sequence: CDR1 MNHEY, CDR2 SMNVEV (reference sequence). Trimming at V came to 1 base and at J to 4 bases, leaving 7 bases not matched to a gene. The CDR3 sequence: CASSLFRGQGADTQYF. For the CDR3, the DNA is TGTGCCAGCAGTTTATTCCGTGGACAGGGAGCAGATACGCAGTATTTT.

The J gene is TRBJ1-1, the V gene TRBV4-1, with D tentatively TRBD1 (5 bases). V was clipped by 0 bases and J by 4 bases, with 12 bases between them. This CDR3 has 15 residues. Germline V gene lookup returns CDR1 MGHRA and CDR2 YSYEKL. The CDR3 loop reads CASSQEEGRVTEAFF. Written as DNA, the CDR3 is TGCGCCAGCAGCCAAGAGGAGGGGAGGGTCACTGAAGCTTTCTTT.

This clonotype came up a few times. The rearrangement uses TRBV24-1 and TRBJ2-5; D perhaps matches TRBD2 (6 bases). The germline CDR1 and CDR2 sequences are KGHDR and SFDVKD. Trimming took 0 bases from V and 2 from J, leaving 15 bases between them. The CDR3 runs to 17 residues. This CDR3 reads CATSDLQGGKQQETQYF. The CDR3 bases are TGTGCCACCAGTGATTTGCAAGGCGGGAAACAACAAGAGACCCAGTACTTC.

This clonotype has more than one count but fewer than ten. The V call is TRBV6-6, the J call TRBJ2-1; D ambiguous. The germline V gene encodes CDR1 MNHNY and CDR2 SVGAGI (reference sequence). CDR3 length equals 17 residues. V was trimmed by 0 bases and J by 6 bases, leaving 18 bases between them. The CDR3: CASSYSEMLVWGNEQFF. The CDR3 nucleotides read TGTGCCAGCAGTTACTCAGAAATGCTAGTATGGGGCAATGAGCAGTTCTTC.

The V and J genes are TRBV15 and TRBJ2-6; D unclear. The CDR3 consists of 16 residues. Germline lookup yields CDR1 LNHNV and CDR2 YYDKDF (reference sequence). V shed 1 base and J shed 0 bases, with 7 bases lying between them. The CDR3 DNA is TGTGCCACCAGCAGAGGAAGGAGCTCTGGGGCCAACGTCCTGACTTTC. Translating it yields CATSRGRSSGANVLTF.

The chain employs TRBV20-1 and TRBJ2-7; the match to TRBD2 covers 13 bases. J was trimmed by 6 bases and V by 5 bases; bases with no gene match: 10. In germline, CDR1 is DFQATT, CDR2 SNEGSKA (reference sequence). The length of the CDR3 is 15 residues. CDR3 residues: CSAPTPGLAGFEQYF. CDR3 bases: TGCAGTGCTCCCACCCCGGGACTAGCGGGATTCGAGCAGTACTTC.

This sequence joins TRBV18 and TRBJ1-1; 7 nucleotides align to TRBD1. The V and J ends lost 1 base and 1 base, in that order; junction bases with no gene match: 3. The V gene's germline CDR1 is KGHSH and CDR2 LQKENI. The CDR3 runs to 15 residues. The CDR3 nucleotides are TGTGCCAGCTCACCACAGGGGGCGCCGAACACTGAAGCTTTCTTT. Amino acid sequence: CASSPQGAPNTEAFF.

The V and J genes are TRBV7-3 and TRBJ1-1; no firm D call. The length of the CDR3 is 13 residues. From germline, CDR1 is SGHTA and CDR2 FQGTGA. V lost 4 bases, J lost 10 bases, and 16 bases lay in between. CDR3 residues: CASSWLVTSGAFF. CDR3 coding DNA: TGTGCCAGCAGCTGGTTGGTGACCTCCGGAGCTTTCTTT.

This clonotype was recorded many times. The V and J genes are TRBV11-2 and TRBJ2-1, with D perhaps matching TRBD1 (6 bases). V dropped 1 base and J dropped 5 bases, with 9 bases sitting between them. This CDR3 comprises 14 residues. Germline CDR1 SGHAT, CDR2 FQNNGV. CDR3 protein: CASSLGTVNNEQFF. In DNA, the CDR3 is TGTGCCAGCAGCTTAGGGACAGTAAACAATGAGCAGTTCTTC.

This clonotype showed up many times. The chain joins TRBV7-9 to TRBJ2-7; 7 bases are shared with TRBD2. Looked up from germline, CDR1 is SEHNR and CDR2 is FQNEAQ (reference sequence). V shed 8 bases and J 6 bases; nucleotides not matched to a gene: 7. This CDR3 is 12 amino acids long. The CDR3 DNA follows: TGTGCCAGCTCACTAGCGTCCCTCGAGCAGTACTTC. This sequence encodes CASSLASLEQYF.

V is TRBV30 and J is TRBJ2-2; 7 bases agree with TRBD1. J was trimmed by 2 bases and V by 4 bases; bases with no gene match: 7. Germline V gene data show CDR1 as GTSNPN and CDR2 as SVGIG (reference sequence). The CDR3 length is 15 residues. Here the CDR3 reads CAWTTRDRNTGELFF. DNA of the CDR3: TGTGCCTGGACGACCCGGGACAGAAACACCGGGGAGCTGTTTTTT.

For this clonotype: A read error may produce the germline difference seen at one junction end. The gene calls are TRBV5-1 and TRBJ2-1; D may be TRBD1 (5 bases). The germline V gene encodes CDR1 SGHRS and CDR2 YFSETQ. The CDR3 runs 15 residues. The CDR3 nucleotides are TGCGCCAGCAGCTTGGGTGGGGCCTCCCACAATGAGCAGTTCTTC. It is translated as CASSLGGASHNEQFF.

This clonotype was observed at least ten times. The chain is built from TRBV5-1 and TRBJ1-1, with 10 bases lining up with TRBD1. The CDR3 is 17 residues long. In germline, CDR1 is SGHRS, CDR2 YFSETQ. V shed 1 base, J shed 2 bases, and the junction held 8 bases outside the gene matches. The CDR3 coding sequence is TGCGCCAGCAGCTTGTATGGGACAGGGGCCGATAACACTGAAGCTTTCTTT. Protein sequence: CASSLYGTGADNTEAFF.

This clonotype was seen more than once but under ten times. V and J are TRBV29-1 and TRBJ1-3; 7 bases are a match to TRBD1. The junction had 1 base not matched to a gene; V was cut back by 4 bases and J by 1 base. This CDR3 has 13 amino acids. The germline gives CDR1 SQVTM, CDR2 ANQGSEA. The CDR3 DNA sequence: TGCAGCGTTGCGACAGGGTCTGGAAACACCATATATTTT. It specifies CSVATGSGNTIYF. The variable domain in full, completed from reference TRBV29-1 and TRBJ1-3, reads SAVISQKPSRDICQRGTSLTIQCQVDSQVTMMFWYRQQPGQSLTLIATANQGSEATYESGFVIDKFPISRPNLTFSTLTVSNMSPEDSSIYLCSVATGSGNTIYFGEGSWLTVV.

In its sample, this clonotype was seen a few times. This chain links TRBV5-8 with TRBJ1-1; maybe TRBD1 (6 bases). Germline V CDR1 and CDR2: SGHTS, YDEGEE. Trimming took off 0 bases at V and 7 bases at J, with 16 bases between the two ends. CDR3 size: 15 residues. In DNA, the CDR3 is TGTGCCAGCAGCTTGGTAACAGGGAGGTTTGGTGAAGCTTTCTTT. This codes for CASSLVTGRFGEAFF. The full variable domain, rest sourced from reference TRBV5-8 and TRBJ1-1, is EAGVTQSPTHLIKTRGQQATLRCSPISGHTSVYWYQQALGLGLQFLLWYDEGEERNRGNFPPRFSGRQFPNYSSELNVNALELEDSALYLCASSLVTGRFGEAFFGQGTRLTVV.

This clonotype was recorded once. This may arise from a read error, as a much more abundant clone is one base away. V gene TRBV6-1 combines with J gene TRBJ2-5, with 7 bases lining up with TRBD2. The CDR3 loop spans 14 amino acids. CDR1 is MNHNS and CDR2 is SASEGT in the germline V gene. The CDR3 DNA sequence: TGTGCCAGCAGAAAGGGAGGGGTCCAAGAGATCCAGTACTTC. Translating gives CASRKGGVQEIQYF.

A word on this clonotype: The conserved phenylalanine or tryptophan is not found at the CDR3 terminus, so this likely reflects a read error. The rearrangement joins TRBV6-2 or TRBV6-3 to TRBJ2-1, with 8 nucleotides matching TRBD2. The CDR3 length is 17 residues. Germline loops: CDR1 MNHEY, CDR2 SVGEGT. Germline trimming cut 2 bases from V and 3 bases from J; bases unmatched to any gene: 9. This chain's CDR3 is CASSYGGSGMGYNEQFL. The CDR3, as DNA: TGTGCCAGCAGTTACGGGGGTAGCGGGATGGGCTACAATGAGCAGTTCTTA.

This clonotype appeared a few times. The CDR3 DNA follows: TGTGCCAGCAGGGGGACCCTTGGGACCCAGCATTTT. This sequence encodes CASRGTLGTQHF. This rearrangement joins TRBV28 to TRBJ1-5; tentatively, D is TRBD1 (5 bases). The CDR3 runs to 12 residues. The germline gives CDR1 MDHEN, CDR2 SYDVKM. Trimming cost V 6 bases and J 11 bases, with 14 bases left between them. The whole variable domain, remainder taken from reference TRBV28 and TRBJ1-5, is DVKVTQSSRYLVKRTGEKVFLECVQDMDHENMFWYRQDPGLGLRLIYFSYDVKMKEKGDIPEGYSVSREKKERFSLILESASTNQTSMYLCASRGTLGTQHFGDGTRLSIL.

This clonotype has a count of ten or more. V usage is TRBV28 and J usage is TRBJ1-6; D is ambiguous. V was clipped by 10 bases and J by 10 bases, with 17 bases between them. Germline assignment: CDR1 MDHEN and CDR2 SYDVKM. This CDR3 is built from 13 residues. The CDR3 region is CATSPLQGSPLHF. The CDR3, as DNA: TGTGCCACCTCCCCCTTGCAAGGGTCACCCCTCCACTTT.

J is TRBJ2-1 and V is TRBV19; 11 bases align to TRBD2. This CDR3 comprises 17 residues. Germline-derived CDR1 and CDR2 are LNHDA and SQIVND (reference sequence). V was clipped by 3 bases and J by 7 bases; unmatched bases: 11. CDR3 coding DNA: TGTGCCAGTAGTATGGGGGATACTAGCGGGAGTGAAAATGAGCAGTTCTTC. This gives the protein CASSMGDTSGSENEQFF.

In its sample, this clonotype was seen many times. V and J are TRBV20-1 and TRBJ2-4; unclear D gene. The CDR3 is made up of 10 amino acids. Trimming shortened V by 8 bases and J by 0 bases, and 2 bases separated the two germline ends. Germline V CDR1 and CDR2: DFQATT, SNEGSKA (reference sequence). The CDR3 spells CSLAKNIQYF. The CDR3 DNA sequence: TGCAGTCTAGCCAAAAACATTCAGTACTTC.

This clonotype was observed a few times. Mismatch with germline at one junction end may stem from a read error. The chain couples TRBV11-3 to TRBJ2-1; 11 bases are shared with TRBD2. This CDR3 has 16 amino acids. Looked up from germline, CDR1 is SGHNT and CDR2 is YENEEA. This chain's CDR3 is CAGSQKTSGIGNEQFF. The CDR3 region has the DNA TGTGCCGGCAGCCAAAAGACTAGCGGGATAGGCAATGAGCAGTTCTTC.

The chain employs TRBV7-2 and TRBJ2-3, with D uncertain. There are 12 residues in the CDR3. Deletions cut 5 bases from V and 6 bases from J, with 9 bases between. Germline CDR1 and CDR2: SGHTA and FQGNSA. CDR3: CASSRNWDTQYF. The CDR3 region has the DNA TGTGCCAGCAGCAGAAATTGGGATACGCAGTATTTT.